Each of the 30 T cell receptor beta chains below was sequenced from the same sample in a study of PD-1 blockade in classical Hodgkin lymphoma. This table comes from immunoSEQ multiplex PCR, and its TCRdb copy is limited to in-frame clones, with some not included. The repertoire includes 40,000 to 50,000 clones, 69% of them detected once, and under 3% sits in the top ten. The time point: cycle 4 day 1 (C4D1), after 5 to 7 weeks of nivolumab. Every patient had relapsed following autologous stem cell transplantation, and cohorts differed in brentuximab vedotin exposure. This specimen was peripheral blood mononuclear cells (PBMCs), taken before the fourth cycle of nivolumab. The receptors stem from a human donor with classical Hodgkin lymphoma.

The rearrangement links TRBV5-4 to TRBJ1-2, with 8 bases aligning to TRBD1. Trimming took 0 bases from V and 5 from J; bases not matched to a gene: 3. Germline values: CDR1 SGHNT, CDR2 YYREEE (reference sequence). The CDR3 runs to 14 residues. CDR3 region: CASSLEWTGYGYTF. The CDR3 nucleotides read TGTGCCAGCAGCTTGGAATGGACAGGGTATGGCTACACCTTC.

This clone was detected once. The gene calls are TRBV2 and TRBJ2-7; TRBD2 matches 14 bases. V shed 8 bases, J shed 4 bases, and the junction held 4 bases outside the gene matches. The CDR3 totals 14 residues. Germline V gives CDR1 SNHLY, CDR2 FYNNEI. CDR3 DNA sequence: TGTGCCAGCGGACTAGCGGGGGGCGGGTACGAGCAGTACTTC. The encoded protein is CASGLAGGGYEQYF.

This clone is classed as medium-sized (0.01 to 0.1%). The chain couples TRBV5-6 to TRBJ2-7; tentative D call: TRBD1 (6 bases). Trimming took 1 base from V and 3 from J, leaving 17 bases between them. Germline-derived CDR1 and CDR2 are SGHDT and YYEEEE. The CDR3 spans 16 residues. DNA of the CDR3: TGTGCCAGCAGCTTGAGACAGGCGTCCTCCTACTACGAGCAGTACTTC. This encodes CASSLRQASSYYEQYF.

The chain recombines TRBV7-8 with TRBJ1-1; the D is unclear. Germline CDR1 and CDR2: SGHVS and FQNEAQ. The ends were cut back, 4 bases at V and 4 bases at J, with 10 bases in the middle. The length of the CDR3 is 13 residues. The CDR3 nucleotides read TGTGCCAGCAGCTCCCGGGAGCGCACTGAAGCTTTCTTT. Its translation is CASSSRERTEAFF.

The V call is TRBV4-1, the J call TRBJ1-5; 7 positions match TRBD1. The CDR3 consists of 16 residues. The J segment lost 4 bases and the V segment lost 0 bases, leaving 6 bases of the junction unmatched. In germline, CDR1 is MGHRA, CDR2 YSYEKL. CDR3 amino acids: CASSQEVGTVNQPQHF. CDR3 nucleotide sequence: TGCGCCAGCAGCCAAGAAGTGGGGACAGTGAATCAGCCCCAGCATTTT.

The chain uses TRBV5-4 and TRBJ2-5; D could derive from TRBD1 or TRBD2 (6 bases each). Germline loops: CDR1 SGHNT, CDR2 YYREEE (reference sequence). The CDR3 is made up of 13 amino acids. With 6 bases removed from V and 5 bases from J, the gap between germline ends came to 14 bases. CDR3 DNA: TGTGCCAGCAACAGCCTAGGGGGGGAGACCCAGTACTTC. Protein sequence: CASNSLGGETQYF.

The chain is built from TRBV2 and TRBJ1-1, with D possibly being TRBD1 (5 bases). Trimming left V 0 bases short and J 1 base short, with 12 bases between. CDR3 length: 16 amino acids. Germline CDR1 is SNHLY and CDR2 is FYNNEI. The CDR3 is CASSEAPGLKNTEAFF. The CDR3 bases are TGTGCCAGCAGTGAAGCGCCGGGACTGAAGAACACTGAAGCTTTCTTT.

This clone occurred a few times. The DNA of the CDR3 is TGTGCCAGTAGTATTGGTGGGGGTAACACTGAAGCTTTCTTT. This codes for CASSIGGGNTEAFF. The chain uses TRBV19 and TRBJ1-1; TRBD1 is a possible D gene (5 bases). V was trimmed by 3 bases and J by 2 bases, leaving 10 bases between them. The length of the CDR3 is 14 residues. Looked up from germline, CDR1 is LNHDA and CDR2 is SQIVND (reference sequence). Supplemented by reference TRBV19 and TRBJ1-1, the full variable domain reads DGGITQSPKYLFRKEGQNVTLSCEQNLNHDAMYWYRQDPGQGLRLIYYSQIVNDFQKGDIAEGYSVSREKKESFPLTVTSAQKNPTAFYLCASSIGGGNTEAFFGQGTRLTVV.

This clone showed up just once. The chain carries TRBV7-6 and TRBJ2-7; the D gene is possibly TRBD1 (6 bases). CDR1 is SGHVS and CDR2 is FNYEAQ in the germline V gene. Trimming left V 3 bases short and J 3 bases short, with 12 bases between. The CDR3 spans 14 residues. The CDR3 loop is CASSLVAGDYEQYF. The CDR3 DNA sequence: TGTGCCAGCAGCTTGGTGGCAGGGGACTACGAGCAGTACTTC. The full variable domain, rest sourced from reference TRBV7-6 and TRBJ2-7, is GAGVSQSPRYKVTKRGQDVALRCDPISGHVSLYWYRQALGQGPEFLTYFNYEAQQDKSGLPNDRFSAERPEGSISTLTIQRTEQRDSAMYRCASSLVAGDYEQYFGPGTRLTVT.

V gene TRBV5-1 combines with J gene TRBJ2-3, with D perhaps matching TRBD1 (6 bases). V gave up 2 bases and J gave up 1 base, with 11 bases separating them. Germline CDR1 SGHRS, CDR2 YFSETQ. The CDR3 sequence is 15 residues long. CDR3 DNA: TGCGCCAGCAGCTTTAATAGACAGGGCACAGATACGCAGTATTTT. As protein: CASSFNRQGTDTQYF. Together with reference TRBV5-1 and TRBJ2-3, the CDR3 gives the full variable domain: KAGVTQTPRYLIKTRGQQVTLSCSPISGHRSVSWYQQTPGQGLQFLFEYFSETQRNKGNFPGRFSGRQFSNSRSEMNVSTLELGDSALYLCASSFNRQGTDTQYFGPGTRLTVL.

The CDR3 here is CASRDPGTPYYEQYF. As DNA, the CDR3 is TGTGCCAGCAGAGACCCCGGGACTCCCTACTACGAGCAGTACTTC. This chain connects TRBV27 to TRBJ2-7, with D tentatively TRBD2 (6 bases). With 6 bases removed from V and 3 bases from J, the gap between germline ends came to 18 bases. This CDR3 is 15 amino acids long. The germline V gene has CDR1 MNHEY and CDR2 SMNVEV (reference sequence).

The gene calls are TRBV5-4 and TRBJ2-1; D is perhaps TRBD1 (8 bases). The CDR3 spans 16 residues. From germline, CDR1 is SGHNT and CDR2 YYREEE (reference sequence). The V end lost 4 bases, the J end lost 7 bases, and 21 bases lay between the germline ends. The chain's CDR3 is CASSPGQGGSINEQFF. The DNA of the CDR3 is TGTGCCAGCAGCCCCGGACAGGGAGGGTCAATTAATGAGCAGTTCTTC. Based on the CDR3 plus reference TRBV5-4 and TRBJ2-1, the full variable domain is ETGVTQSPTHLIKTRGQQVTLRCSSQSGHNTVSWYQQALGQGPQFIFQYYREEENGRGNFPPRFSGLQFPNYSSELNVNALELDDSALYLCASSPGQGGSINEQFFGPGTRLTVL.

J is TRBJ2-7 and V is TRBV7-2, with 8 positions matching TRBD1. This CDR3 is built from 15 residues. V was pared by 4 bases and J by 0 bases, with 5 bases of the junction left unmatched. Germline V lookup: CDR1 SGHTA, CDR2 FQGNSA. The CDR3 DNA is TGTGCCAGCAGCTCTACCGGGACAGGCTCCTACGAGCAGTACTTC. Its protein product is CASSSTGTGSYEQYF.

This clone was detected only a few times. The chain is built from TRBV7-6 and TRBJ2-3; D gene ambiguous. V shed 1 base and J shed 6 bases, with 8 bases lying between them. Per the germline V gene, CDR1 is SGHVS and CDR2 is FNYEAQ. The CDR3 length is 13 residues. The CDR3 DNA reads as TGTGCCAGCAGCTTAGTAATAGCTGATACGCAGTATTTT. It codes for CASSLVIADTQYF.

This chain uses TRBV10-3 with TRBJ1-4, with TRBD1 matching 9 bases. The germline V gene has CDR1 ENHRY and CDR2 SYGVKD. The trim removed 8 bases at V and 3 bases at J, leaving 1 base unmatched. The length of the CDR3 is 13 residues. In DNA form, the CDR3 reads TGTGCCATCGGGACAGGGTCTAATGAAAAACTGTTTTTT. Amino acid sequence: CAIGTGSNEKLFF.

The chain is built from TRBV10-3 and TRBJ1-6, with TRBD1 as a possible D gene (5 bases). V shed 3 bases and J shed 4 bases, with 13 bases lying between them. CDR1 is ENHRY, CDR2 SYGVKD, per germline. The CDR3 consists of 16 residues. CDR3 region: CAISDYEGPYNSPLHF. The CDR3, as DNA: TGTGCCATCAGTGACTATGAGGGGCCGTATAATTCACCCCTCCACTTT.

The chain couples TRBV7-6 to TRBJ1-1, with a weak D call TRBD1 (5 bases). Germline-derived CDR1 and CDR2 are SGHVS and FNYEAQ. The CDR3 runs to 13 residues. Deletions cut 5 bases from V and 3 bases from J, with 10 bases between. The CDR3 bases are TGTGCCAGCAGCCTGGGGGGGGACACTGAAGCTTTCTTT. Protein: CASSLGGDTEAFF.

The CDR3 here is CAISRGERSEAFF. The CDR3 DNA sequence: TGTGCCATCAGTCGGGGAGAGAGGTCTGAAGCTTTCTTT. The genes are TRBV10-3 and TRBJ1-1; D is unresolved. Germline assignment: CDR1 ENHRY and CDR2 SYGVKD. This CDR3 has 13 residues. The V end was cut by 5 bases, the J end by 6 bases, with 13 bases between.

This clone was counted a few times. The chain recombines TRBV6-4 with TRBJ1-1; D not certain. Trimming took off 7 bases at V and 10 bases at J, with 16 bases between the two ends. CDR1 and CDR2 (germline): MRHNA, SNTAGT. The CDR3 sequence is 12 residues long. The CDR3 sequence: CASTPSQPSAFF. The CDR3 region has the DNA TGTGCCAGCACCCCATCCCAACCGTCAGCTTTCTTT.

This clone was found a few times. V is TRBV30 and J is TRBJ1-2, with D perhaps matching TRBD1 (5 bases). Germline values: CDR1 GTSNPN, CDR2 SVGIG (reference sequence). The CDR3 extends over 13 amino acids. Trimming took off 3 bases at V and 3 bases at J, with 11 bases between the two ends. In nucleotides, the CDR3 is TGTGCCTGGAGGGGGACGGGGGACTATGGCTACACCTTC. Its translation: CAWRGTGDYGYTF.

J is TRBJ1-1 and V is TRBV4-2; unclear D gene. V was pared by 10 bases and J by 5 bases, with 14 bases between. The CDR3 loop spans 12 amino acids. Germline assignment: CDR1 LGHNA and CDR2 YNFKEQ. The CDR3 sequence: CATRLGETEAFF. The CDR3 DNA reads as TGTGCCACGCGATTGGGCGAGACTGAAGCTTTCTTT.

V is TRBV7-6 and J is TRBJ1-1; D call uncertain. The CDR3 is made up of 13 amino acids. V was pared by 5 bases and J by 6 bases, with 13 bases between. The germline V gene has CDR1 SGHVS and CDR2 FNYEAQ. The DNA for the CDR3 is TGTGCCAGCAGCCCCGAACGTCTGGCTGAAGCTTTCTTT. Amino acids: CASSPERLAEAFF.

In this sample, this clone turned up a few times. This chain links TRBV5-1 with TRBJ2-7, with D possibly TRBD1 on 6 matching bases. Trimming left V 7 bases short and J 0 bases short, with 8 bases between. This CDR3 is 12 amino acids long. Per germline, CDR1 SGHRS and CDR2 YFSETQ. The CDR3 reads CASRTDSYEQYF. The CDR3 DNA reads TGCGCCAGCCGGACAGACTCCTACGAGCAGTACTTC. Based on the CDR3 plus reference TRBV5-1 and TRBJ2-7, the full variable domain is KAGVTQTPRYLIKTRGQQVTLSCSPISGHRSVSWYQQTPGQGLQFLFEYFSETQRNKGNFPGRFSGRQFSNSRSEMNVSTLELGDSALYLCASRTDSYEQYFGPGTRLTVT.

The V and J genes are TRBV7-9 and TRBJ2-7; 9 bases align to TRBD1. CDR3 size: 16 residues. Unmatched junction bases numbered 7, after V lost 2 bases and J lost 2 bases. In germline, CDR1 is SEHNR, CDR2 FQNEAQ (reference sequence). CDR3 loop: CASSLLPGQGTYEQYF. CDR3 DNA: TGTGCCAGCAGCTTACTACCGGGACAGGGAACCTACGAGCAGTACTTC.

This chain's CDR3 is CASSDGQGKVEQFF. CDR3 sequence (DNA): TGTGCCAGCAGCGACGGACAGGGGAAGGTTGAGCAGTTCTTC. The chain has TRBV7-3 and TRBJ2-1; TRBD1 agrees at 9 bases. The CDR3 spans 14 residues. V gave up 5 bases and J gave up 9 bases; unmatched junction bases: 8. Looked up from germline, CDR1 is SGHTA and CDR2 is FQGTGA.

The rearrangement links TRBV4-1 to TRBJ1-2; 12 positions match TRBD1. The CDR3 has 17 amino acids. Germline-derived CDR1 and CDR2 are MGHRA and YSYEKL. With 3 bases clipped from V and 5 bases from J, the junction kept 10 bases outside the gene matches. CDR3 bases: TGCGCCAGCAGCCACGGGACAGGGGGCGCGGGTGCTTATGGCTACACCTTC. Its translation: CASSHGTGGAGAYGYTF.

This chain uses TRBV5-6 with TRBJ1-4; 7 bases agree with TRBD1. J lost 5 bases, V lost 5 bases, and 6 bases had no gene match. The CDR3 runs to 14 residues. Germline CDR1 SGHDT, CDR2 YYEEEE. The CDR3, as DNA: TGTGCCAGCAGTACAGGGGCATCAAATGAAAAACTGTTTTTT. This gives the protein CASSTGASNEKLFF.

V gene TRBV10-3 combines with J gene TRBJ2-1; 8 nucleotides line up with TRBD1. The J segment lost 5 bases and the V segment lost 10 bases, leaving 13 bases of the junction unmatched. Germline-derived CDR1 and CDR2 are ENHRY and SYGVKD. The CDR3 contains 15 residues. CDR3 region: CATIDSGGDHNEQFF. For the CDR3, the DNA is TGTGCCACCATTGACTCAGGGGGCGACCACAATGAGCAGTTCTTC.

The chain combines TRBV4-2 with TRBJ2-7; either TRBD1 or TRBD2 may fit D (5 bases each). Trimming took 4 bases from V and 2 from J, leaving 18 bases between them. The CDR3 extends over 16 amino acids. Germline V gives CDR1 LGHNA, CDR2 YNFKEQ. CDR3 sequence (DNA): TGTGCCAGCAGCCGTGTAATCGGGACGGACGCCTACGAGCAGTACTTC. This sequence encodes CASSRVIGTDAYEQYF.

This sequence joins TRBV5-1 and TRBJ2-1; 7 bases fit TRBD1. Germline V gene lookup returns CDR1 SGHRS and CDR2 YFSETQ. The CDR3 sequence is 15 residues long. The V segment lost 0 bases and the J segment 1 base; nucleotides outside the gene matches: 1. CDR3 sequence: CASSLARGSYNEQFF. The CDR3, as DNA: TGCGCCAGCAGCTTGGCCAGGGGGTCCTACAATGAGCAGTTCTTC.